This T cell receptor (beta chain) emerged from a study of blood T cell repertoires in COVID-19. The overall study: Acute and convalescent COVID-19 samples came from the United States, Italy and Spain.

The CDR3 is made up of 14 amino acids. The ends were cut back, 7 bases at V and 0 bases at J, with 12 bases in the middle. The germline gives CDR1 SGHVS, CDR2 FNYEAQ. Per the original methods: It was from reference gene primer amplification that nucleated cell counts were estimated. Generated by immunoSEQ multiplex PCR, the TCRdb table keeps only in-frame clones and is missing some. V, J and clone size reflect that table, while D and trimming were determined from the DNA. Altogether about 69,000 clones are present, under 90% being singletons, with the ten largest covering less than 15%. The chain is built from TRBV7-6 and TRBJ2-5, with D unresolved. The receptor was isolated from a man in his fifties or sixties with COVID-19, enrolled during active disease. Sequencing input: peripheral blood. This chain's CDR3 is CASTLTGNQETQYF. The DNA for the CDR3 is TGTGCCAGCACCTTGACTGGTAACCAAGAGACCCAGTACTTC.